One sample yielded the 25 T cell receptor beta chains listed below, sequenced in a study of CD8 T cells in Susac syndrome. With random hexamers, reverse transcription was performed on about 0.5 to 1 ug of RNA. TCRdb redid the calling of the immunoSEQ multiplex PCR reads with MiXCR, one entry per CDR3 protein. In the table there are 100,000 to 150,000 distinct CDR3 sequences, roughly 93% of which are singletons. Sequenced material: CD8+ T cells from PBMCs. These receptors came from a human donor with multiple sclerosis.

The V call is TRBV9, the J call TRBJ1-5; no clear D. V lost 5 bases and J lost 3, with 12 bases in between. Germline V gene sequence: CDR1 SGDLS, CDR2 YYNGEE. This CDR3 comprises 14 residues. The CDR3 DNA sequence: TGTGCCAGCAGTACCCAGGAATACAATCAGCCCCAGCATTTT. Its translation is CASSTQEYNQPQHF. The full variable domain, in which reference TRBV9 and TRBJ1-5 provide the parts outside the CDR3, is DSGVTQTPKHLITATGQRVTLRCSPRSGDLSVYWYQQSLDQGLQFLIQYYNGEERAKGNILERFSAQQFPDLHSELNLSSLELGDSALYFCASSTQEYNQPQHFGDGTRLSIL.

The chain joins TRBV10-3 to TRBJ2-7, with TRBD1 matching over 7 bases. CDR1 and CDR2 (germline): ENHRY, SYGVKD. The CDR3 has 17 residues. V shed 2 bases and J 5 bases; nucleotides not matched to a gene: 15. The CDR3 protein is CAISEVKGQGVIDEQYF. CDR3 nucleotide sequence: TGTGCCATCAGTGAGGTAAAGGGGCAGGGGGTGATCGACGAGCAGTACTTC.

This clonotype appeared a single time. This sequence joins TRBV19 and TRBJ2-5; possible D gene TRBD2, 6 bases. This CDR3 region has 15 residues. The germline CDR1 and CDR2 sequences are LNHDA and SQIVND (reference sequence). V was clipped by 4 bases and J by 0 bases, with 12 bases between them. In nucleotides, the CDR3 is TGTGCCAGTAGTAACGGCAGACTAGACCAAGAGACCCAGTACTTC. Protein: CASSNGRLDQETQYF. Based on the CDR3 plus reference TRBV19 and TRBJ2-5, the full variable domain is DGGITQSPKYLFRKEGQNVTLSCEQNLNHDAMYWYRQDPGQGLRLIYYSQIVNDFQKGDIAEGYSVSREKKESFPLTVTSAQKNPTAFYLCASSNGRLDQETQYFGPGTRLLVL.

This rearrangement joins TRBV15 to TRBJ2-1; D not certain. From germline, CDR1 is LNHNV and CDR2 YYDKDF (reference sequence). V was trimmed by 3 bases and J by 4 bases, leaving 4 bases between them. This CDR3 is built from 12 residues. DNA for the CDR3: TGTGCCACCAGCAGGCCATACAATGAGCAGTTCTTC. Its translation is CATSRPYNEQFF.

V and J are TRBV9 and TRBJ2-1; the match to TRBD1 covers 7 bases. CDR1 is SGDLS, CDR2 YYNGEE, per germline. The V and J ends lost 3 bases and 7 bases, in that order; junction bases with no gene match: 7. The CDR3 has 14 residues. CDR3 DNA sequence: TGTGCCAGCAGCGGGGACGACAGGGTTAATGAGCAGTTCTTC. It encodes CASSGDDRVNEQFF.

The chain joins TRBV27 to TRBJ2-1, with D uncertain. The CDR3 has 14 amino acids. Germline V gene data show CDR1 as MNHEY and CDR2 as SMNVEV (reference sequence). The V end lost 4 bases, the J end lost 3 bases, and 10 bases lay between the germline ends. The CDR3 reads CASSSEGNYNEQFF. The CDR3 nucleotides are TGTGCCAGCAGTTCAGAAGGTAACTACAATGAGCAGTTCTTC.

The chain recombines TRBV12-3 or TRBV12-4 with TRBJ2-2, with 7 bases identical to TRBD1. The CDR3 spans 15 residues. With V trimmed by 6 bases and J by 3 bases, 7 bases remained unmatched. CDR3 nucleotides: TGTGCCAGCAGGCCAGGGGGACCTGACACCGGGGAGCTGTTTTTT. Its protein is CASRPGGPDTGELFF.

The gene calls are TRBV3-1 and TRBJ2-5; TRBD2 aligns across 13 bases. Per the germline V gene, CDR1 is LGHDT and CDR2 is YNNKEL (reference sequence). This CDR3 has 20 amino acids. V was clipped by 1 base and J by 4 bases; unmatched bases: 15. The CDR3 loop reads CASSQVWGLTSGGPGETQYF. DNA of the CDR3: TGTGCCAGCAGCCAAGTTTGGGGCCTGACTAGCGGGGGGCCGGGAGAGACCCAGTACTTC.

The chain employs TRBV20-1 and TRBJ2-3; tentative D call: TRBD2 (6 bases). V gave up 3 bases and J gave up 5 bases, with 12 bases separating them. CDR3 length: 13 amino acids. Germline CDR1 is DFQATT and CDR2 is SNEGSKA (reference sequence). CDR3 residues: CSASTAGKDTQYF. The CDR3 bases are TGCAGTGCTAGTACGGCGGGGAAAGATACGCAGTATTTT.

The J gene is TRBJ2-3, the V gene TRBV3-1; TRBD1 might be the D (6 bases). The V gene lost 0 bases and the J gene lost 2 bases, with 9 bases spanning the gap. Germline CDR1 LGHDT, CDR2 YNNKEL (reference sequence). The CDR3 contains 15 residues. Here the CDR3 reads CASSQEPGDTDTQYF. CDR3 coding DNA: TGTGCCAGCAGCCAAGAGCCAGGGGACACAGATACGCAGTATTTT.

This chain connects TRBV5-1 to TRBJ2-1; D is ambiguous. V gave up 3 bases and J gave up 6 bases, with 7 bases separating them. Germline V gene data show CDR1 as SGHRS and CDR2 as YFSETQ. The CDR3 loop spans 12 amino acids. CDR3 nucleotide sequence: TGCGCCAGCAGCTCTCAGTCCAATGAGCAGTTCTTC. Translated: CASSSQSNEQFF.

This rearrangement joins TRBV4-1 to TRBJ2-7; a weak D match, TRBD1 (6 bases). From germline, CDR1 is MGHRA and CDR2 YSYEKL. Between the trimmed V and J ends, which lost 1 base and 4 bases, there was a span of 11 bases. The CDR3 sequence is 14 residues long. The CDR3 sequence is CASSQGGGPYEQYF. CDR3 nucleotides: TGCGCCAGCAGCCAAGGAGGGGGACCTTACGAGCAGTACTTC.

The chain employs TRBV7-9 and TRBJ2-1; D might be TRBD1 or TRBD2, each matching 5 bases. V gave up 8 bases and J gave up 8 bases, with 19 bases separating them. Germline CDR1 is SEHNR and CDR2 is FQNEAQ (reference sequence). CDR3 length equals 14 residues. The CDR3 is CASDWMGRRDEQFF. The DNA for the CDR3 is TGTGCCAGCGATTGGATGGGACGGCGGGATGAGCAGTTCTTC.

The rearrangement links TRBV30 to TRBJ2-7; 7 bases match TRBD2. The V gene's germline CDR1 is GTSNPN and CDR2 SVGIG (reference sequence). This CDR3 contains 13 residues. Germline trimming cut 0 bases from V and 5 bases from J; bases unmatched to any gene: 4. For the CDR3, the DNA is TGTGCCTGGAGTGTATGGGAGGGTGACGAGCAGTACGTC. Residues: CAWSVWEGDEQYV.

This sequence joins TRBV9 and TRBJ2-2; D remains unclear. Germline lookup yields CDR1 SGDLS and CDR2 YYNGEE. V was cut by 6 bases and J by 0 bases, with 12 bases left in between. The CDR3 length is 15 residues. CDR3 sequence reads: CASTSGGPNTGELFF. CDR3 in DNA: TGTGCCAGCACTTCGGGCGGACCGAACACCGGGGAGCTGTTTTTT.

The sample holds a few counts of this clonotype. The chain has TRBV6-2 or TRBV6-3 and TRBJ2-5; maybe TRBD1 (6 bases). Germline CDR1 MNHEY, CDR2 SVGEGT. V was pared by 2 bases and J by 14 bases, with 15 bases between. This CDR3 is built from 12 residues. This CDR3 is CASSYATGLYYF. In DNA, the CDR3 is TGTGCCAGCAGTTACGCCACAGGGTTGTACTACTTC.

The chain combines TRBV7-9 with TRBJ1-1; D is ambiguous. CDR1 is SEHNR, CDR2 FQNEAQ, per germline (reference sequence). The length of the CDR3 is 14 residues. Trimming left V 0 bases short and J 1 base short, with 6 bases between. The CDR3 DNA sequence: TGTGCCAGCAGCTTAGCGAAACAGAACACTGAAGCTTTCTTT. It encodes CASSLAKQNTEAFF.

This clonotype is a singleton in its sample. The V gene is TRBV30, the J gene TRBJ1-3, with D unclear. Germline V gives CDR1 GTSNPN, CDR2 SVGIG (reference sequence). This CDR3 is built from 13 residues. V dropped 1 base and J dropped 3 bases, with 7 bases sitting between them. CDR3 DNA sequence: TGTGCCTGGAGTGCGGGTTATGGAAACACCATATATTTT. Its translation is CAWSAGYGNTIYF.

The V and J genes are TRBV9 and TRBJ1-4, with D possibly TRBD1 on 6 matching bases. The length of the CDR3 is 16 residues. Trimming left V 3 bases short and J 0 bases short, with 12 bases between. Germline lookup yields CDR1 SGDLS and CDR2 YYNGEE. Here the CDR3 DNA reads TGTGCCAGCAGCGCCAGCAGGGGAGCAACTAATGAAAAACTGTTTTTT. Translation: CASSASRGATNEKLFF.

The CDR3 region is CASSPRDRDRGTQYF. The DNA for the CDR3 is TGTGCCAGCAGCCCTAGGGACCGGGACAGGGGGACTCAGTACTTC. This chain links TRBV7-9 with TRBJ2-5; 11 bases are shared with TRBD1. The V and J ends lost 5 bases and 11 bases, in that order; junction bases with no gene match: 13. Germline assignment: CDR1 SEHNR and CDR2 FQNEAQ (reference sequence). This CDR3 has 15 residues.

The chain carries TRBV6-5 and TRBJ1-5, with unresolved D. Trimming cost V 2 bases and J 4 bases, with 6 bases left between them. This CDR3 is 13 amino acids long. Germline V lookup: CDR1 MNHEY, CDR2 SVGAGI. The CDR3 DNA sequence: TGTGCCAGCAGTTACGGCCGGAATCAGCCCCAGCATTTT. Its translation is CASSYGRNQPQHF.

The gene calls are TRBV12-3 or TRBV12-4 and TRBJ2-6; D remains unclear. With 6 bases removed from V and 4 bases from J, the gap between germline ends came to 10 bases. This CDR3 spans 14 amino acids. CDR3 protein: CASRDLGGANVLTF. The CDR3 bases are TGTGCCAGCAGGGACCTCGGAGGGGCCAACGTCCTGACTTTC.

This clonotype was observed once. J is TRBJ1-1 and V is TRBV4-1; possibly TRBD1 for D (6 bases). The CDR3 covers 15 residues. The germline CDR1 and CDR2 sequences are MGHRA and YSYEKL. V gave up 0 bases and J gave up 1 base, with 9 bases separating them. Written as DNA, the CDR3 is TGCGCCAGCAGCCAAGAGACAGGTTCGAACACTGAAGCTTTCTTT. The encoded protein is CASSQETGSNTEAFF.

V usage is TRBV4-1 and J usage is TRBJ2-2; D might be TRBD2 (5 bases). V was shortened by 0 bases and J by 7 bases, with 9 bases between the two germline ends. Germline CDR1 is MGHRA and CDR2 is YSYEKL. The CDR3 runs 14 residues. The CDR3 loop is CASSQEWEHGELFF. In DNA, the CDR3 is TGCGCCAGCAGCCAAGAGTGGGAGCACGGGGAGCTGTTTTTT.

This rearrangement joins TRBV9 to TRBJ2-2, with 7 bases lining up with TRBD1. This CDR3 is 17 amino acids long. The V gene end was trimmed by 4 bases and the J gene end by 6 bases; junction bases not matched to a gene: 15. The germline V gene has CDR1 SGDLS and CDR2 YYNGEE. CDR3 nucleotide sequence: TGTGCCAGCAGCTCCCGGGACAGTTGGGGCTCAGCCGGGGAGCTGTTTTTT. Translating it yields CASSSRDSWGSAGELFF.